This TCR beta chain was identified in a study of shared clonotypes between healthy human individuals. V was cut by 4 bases and J by 6 bases, with 12 bases left in between. The CDR3 length is 13 residues. The germline V gene encodes CDR1 MNHEY and CDR2 SVGAGI. CD45RO-negative, CCR7-positively selected cells formed the naive CD8 fraction, excluding terminally differentiated effector memory CD45RA+ cells. Caucasian adults residing in Nashville, Tennessee made up all the donors. Comments on this clone: Its antigen is still unknown.

General observations from the study: Large sequencing depth failed to make sorted-subset sequencing complete, rarefaction showed. Donor scarcity curtailed the genetic and exposure-history diversity represented herein.

Data came from immunoSEQ multiplex PCR; TCRdb stores just in-frame clones and leaves some out. The table shows roughly 2.1 million clones, with about 93% occurring only once. The chain uses TRBV6-5 and TRBJ1-1, with TRBD1 as a possible D gene (5 bases). Sequencing was performed on naive CD8+ T cells from PBMCs. This clonotype originated in a man aged 18-30 years in good health. Some clones in this sample may be carry-over from other donors' samples. The CDR3 sequence is CASSWGTVSEAFF. The CDR3 region has the DNA TGTGCCAGCAGTTGGGGGACGGTCTCTGAAGCTTTCTTT.